The 13 T cell receptor beta chains below were found in one sample sequenced in a study of shared clonotypes between healthy human individuals. In the naive CD8 group, cells lacked CD45RO and were positively selected for CCR7, so terminally differentiated effector memory CD45RA+ cells were left out. Clones were read by immunoSEQ multiplex PCR, and TCRdb kept only the in-frame ones, dropping some. The sample lists about 680,000 clones, about 91% occurring once. The sequenced material came from naive CD8+ T cells sorted from blood. These receptors all come from a man in his thirties or forties in good health.

The chain links TRBV7-8 to TRBJ2-1, with TRBD1 identical over 9 bases. The CDR3 extends over 17 amino acids. The V gene end was trimmed by 1 base and the J gene end by 9 bases; junction bases not matched to a gene: 13. Germline CDR1 reads SGHVS; CDR2 reads FQNEAQ. Written as DNA, the CDR3 is TGTGCCAGCAGCTTAGAGGCATGGGGACAGGGATTTGGTGAGCAGTTCTTC. Translating gives CASSLEAWGQGFGEQFF.

This clone was recorded once. V and J are TRBV7-9 and TRBJ1-1; 7 bases are a match to TRBD1. CDR3 length equals 13 residues. V trimming: 5 bases; J trimming: 1 base; junction bases outside the gene matches: 1. Germline CDR1 SEHNR, CDR2 FQNEAQ (reference sequence). This CDR3 reads CASSRGPNTEAFF. The CDR3, as DNA: TGTGCCAGCAGCAGGGGGCCGAACACTGAAGCTTTCTTT.

With regard to this clone: At one end the junction does not follow the germline gene, possibly because of a read error. The chain employs TRBV15 and TRBJ2-7, with D perhaps matching TRBD1 or TRBD2 (5 bases each). Germline V CDR1 and CDR2: LNHNV, YYDKDF (reference sequence). This CDR3 comprises 14 residues. CDR3 amino acids: CATSRDRDQAERDF. The CDR3 region has the DNA TGTGCCACCAGCAGAGATCGGGACCAGGCCGAGAGGGACTTC.

Of note for this clone: The same CDR3 is also encoded by other DNA sequences in this sample. J is TRBJ2-7 and V is TRBV7-9, with D hard to call. The CDR3 is 12 residues long. Trimming cost V 3 bases and J 3 bases, with 6 bases left between them. Per the germline V gene, CDR1 is SEHNR and CDR2 is FQNEAQ (reference sequence). The CDR3 protein is CASSFGSYEQYF. DNA for the CDR3: TGTGCCAGCAGCTTCGGTAGCTACGAGCAGTACTTC.

The chain carries TRBV10-3 and TRBJ2-7; D is unclear. V lost 7 bases, J lost 6 bases, and 16 bases lay in between. The CDR3 sequence is 13 residues long. Germline-derived CDR1 and CDR2 are ENHRY and SYGVKD. This chain's CDR3 is CAITMEQPGEQYF. CDR3 coding DNA: TGTGCCATCACTATGGAGCAACCGGGCGAGCAGTACTTC.

The chain recombines TRBV6-1 with TRBJ1-5; D is undetermined. Between the trimmed V and J ends, which lost 2 bases and 3 bases, there was a span of 17 bases. Germline lookup yields CDR1 MNHNS and CDR2 SASEGT. This CDR3 comprises 17 residues. The CDR3 region is CASSELPRRRDNQPQHF. CDR3 DNA sequence: TGTGCCAGCAGTGAACTTCCAAGGAGGAGGGACAATCAGCCCCAGCATTTT.

This chain connects TRBV6-5 to TRBJ1-5; TRBD1 matches at 11 bases. The CDR3 contains 15 residues. V lost 2 bases, J lost 6 bases, and 3 bases stayed unmatched. Germline V lookup: CDR1 MNHEY, CDR2 SVGAGI. The CDR3 region is CASSYGGTGGQPQHF. The CDR3 DNA reads TGTGCCAGCAGTTACGGGGGGACAGGGGGTCAGCCCCAGCATTTT.

The J gene is TRBJ2-7, the V gene TRBV29-1; perhaps TRBD2 as D (6 bases). V was clipped by 8 bases and J by 0 bases, with 23 bases between them. CDR1 is SQVTM and CDR2 is ANQGSEA in the germline V gene. The CDR3 extends over 16 amino acids. The CDR3 protein is CSISGWVAESSYEQYF. The CDR3 DNA reads as TGCAGCATCTCGGGATGGGTAGCGGAGAGCTCCTACGAGCAGTACTTC.

This chain connects TRBV4-3 to TRBJ2-3; D perhaps matches TRBD1 (6 bases). This CDR3 is built from 16 residues. V lost 1 base and J 5 bases, leaving 16 bases between the germline ends. Germline CDR1 is LGHNA and CDR2 is YSLEER. The CDR3 spells CASSQVTAGARDTQYF. The CDR3, as DNA: TGCGCCAGCAGCCAAGTAACGGCAGGGGCTAGAGATACGCAGTATTTT.

This clone was detected only a few times. The rearrangement uses TRBV9 and TRBJ2-4; a possible D gene is TRBD1 (6 bases). This CDR3 comprises 15 residues. Deletions cut 0 bases from V and 7 bases from J, with 14 bases between. CDR1 is SGDLS, CDR2 YYNGEE, per germline. The CDR3 DNA follows: TGTGCCAGCAGCGTAGGGACAGAAGTCGGCAACATTCAGTACTTC. Protein: CASSVGTEVGNIQYF. Full variable domain (rest looked up from reference TRBV9 and TRBJ2-4): DSGVTQTPKHLITATGQRVTLRCSPRSGDLSVYWYQQSLDQGLQFLIQYYNGEERAKGNILERFSAQQFPDLHSELNLSSLELGDSALYFCASSVGTEVGNIQYFGAGTRLSVL.

The chain combines TRBV7-9 with TRBJ1-2; D is unresolved. With 5 bases removed from V and 4 bases from J, the gap between germline ends came to 11 bases. In germline, CDR1 is SEHNR, CDR2 FQNEAQ (reference sequence). This CDR3 spans 13 amino acids. DNA for the CDR3: TGTGCCAGCAGCCAAGGACCAGTCTATGGCTACACCTTC. It yields the protein CASSQGPVYGYTF.

This chain links TRBV7-9 with TRBJ2-7; D unclear. Germline V gene sequence: CDR1 SEHNR, CDR2 FQNEAQ (reference sequence). The CDR3 has 14 amino acids. The V end was cut by 0 bases, the J end by 5 bases, with 11 bases between. The chain's CDR3 is CASSLAKERDEQYF. The CDR3 DNA sequence: TGTGCCAGCAGCTTAGCAAAGGAAAGGGACGAGCAGTACTTC.

V usage is TRBV7-6 and J usage is TRBJ2-7; D gene unclear. The germline V gene encodes CDR1 SGHVS and CDR2 FNYEAQ. V lost 6 bases to trimming and J lost 3 bases, with 12 bases between them. The CDR3 is 13 amino acids. CDR3 sequence reads: CASSYKNFYEQYF. For the CDR3, the DNA is TGTGCCAGCAGTTATAAAAACTTCTACGAGCAGTACTTC. Full variable domain (remainder filled in from reference TRBV7-6 and TRBJ2-7): GAGVSQSPRYKVTKRGQDVALRCDPISGHVSLYWYRQALGQGPEFLTYFNYEAQQDKSGLPNDRFSAERPEGSISTLTIQRTEQRDSAMYRCASSYKNFYEQYFGPGTRLTVT.